Following are 23 T cell receptor beta chains from one sample sequenced in a study of cytomegalovirus exposure and HLA in healthy donors. The PCR ran on 60 Vbeta and 13 Jbeta primers. Assay used: immunoSEQ multiplex PCR; TCRdb lists only in-frame clones, some missing. This table holds some 110,000 clones, around 73% found once. Sequenced: PBMCs. Receptors originate from a woman aged 40-49 years in good health and CMV-seronegative.

The chain combines TRBV14 with TRBJ2-7; TRBD1 agrees at 8 bases. The J segment lost 3 bases and the V segment lost 4 bases, leaving 5 bases of the junction unmatched. The CDR3 runs 14 residues. CDR1 and CDR2 (germline): SGHDN, FVKESK. As DNA, the CDR3 is TGTGCCAGCAGCCGGCAGGGGGCTTACTACGAGCAGTACTTC. This gives the protein CASSRQGAYYEQYF.

This clone has only a few counts. DNA of the CDR3: TGTGCCAGCAGCTTAGACTCGGGAGAGCAGTTCTTC. This codes for CASSLDSGEQFF. The chain uses TRBV7-2 and TRBJ2-1; possibly TRBD2 for D (5 bases). Germline V gives CDR1 SGHTA, CDR2 FQGNSA. Trimming shortened V by 1 base and J by 10 bases, and 8 bases separated the two germline ends. The CDR3 length is 12 residues.

The genes are TRBV4-1 and TRBJ2-1; a weak D match, TRBD2 (6 bases). This CDR3 has 15 residues. Germline V gene lookup returns CDR1 MGHRA and CDR2 YSYEKL. Trimming took off 3 bases at V and 0 bases at J, with 9 bases between the two ends. CDR3 sequence reads: CASSQAGSSYNEQFF. The CDR3 DNA follows: TGCGCCAGCAGCCAGGCGGGGAGCTCCTACAATGAGCAGTTCTTC.

This clone appeared once. In DNA, the CDR3 is TGCAGTGCTCCCATCACTGAAGCTTTCTTT. Translated: CSAPITEAFF. The genes are TRBV20-1 and TRBJ1-1, with D unresolved. CDR3 size: 10 residues. V was trimmed by 5 bases and J by 4 bases, leaving 5 bases between them. The germline V gene has CDR1 DFQATT and CDR2 SNEGSKA (reference sequence).

This chain links TRBV28 with TRBJ2-5; tentatively, D is TRBD1 (6 bases). In germline, CDR1 is MDHEN, CDR2 SYDVKM. With 9 bases removed from V and 1 base from J, the gap between germline ends came to 9 bases. The CDR3 loop spans 12 amino acids. CDR3 bases: TGTGCCAGTTGGACAGCCCAAGAGACCCAGTACTTC. Its protein is CASWTAQETQYF.

The chain recombines TRBV5-1 with TRBJ2-1; 9 bases map to TRBD2. J gave up 8 bases and V 7 bases, and 16 bases lay outside the gene matches. The V gene's germline CDR1 is SGHRS and CDR2 YFSETQ. The CDR3 totals 16 residues. The CDR3, as DNA: TGCGCCAGCGGTCCGCGTCTAGCGGGAAGGGGCGATGAGCAGTTCTTC. Its protein is CASGPRLAGRGDEQFF.

The chain couples TRBV19 to TRBJ2-1, with 7 bases aligning to TRBD1. CDR3 length equals 11 residues. V lost 4 bases to trimming and J lost 14 bases; unmatched junction nucleotides: 5. The germline gives CDR1 LNHDA, CDR2 SQIVND (reference sequence). Here the CDR3 DNA reads TGTGCCAGTAGTACCGGACAGGTTAAGTTCTTC. Residues: CASSTGQVKFF.

CDR3 coding DNA: TGTGCCAGCAGCTTGGGGACAACCAACTATGGCTACACCTTC. It codes for CASSLGTTNYGYTF. This chain connects TRBV5-4 to TRBJ1-2; perhaps TRBD1 as D (5 bases). This CDR3 has 14 residues. The V gene's germline CDR1 is SGHNT and CDR2 YYREEE (reference sequence). Trimming took off 0 bases at V and 2 bases at J, with 8 bases between the two ends.

The J gene is TRBJ2-5, the V gene TRBV5-4, with unresolved D. The germline V and J ends were trimmed by 0 bases and 4 bases, with 13 bases remaining between them. The CDR3 runs to 15 residues. Germline V gene sequence: CDR1 SGHNT, CDR2 YYREEE (reference sequence). The CDR3 region has the DNA TGTGCCAGCAGCTTGGATACCCTACCAGGAGAGACCCAGTACTTC. Protein product: CASSLDTLPGETQYF.

The V gene is TRBV18, the J gene TRBJ2-7; tentatively, D is TRBD1 (6 bases). From germline, CDR1 is KGHSH and CDR2 LQKENI. With 2 bases removed from V and 2 bases from J, the gap between germline ends came to 16 bases. The CDR3 is 16 residues long. DNA of the CDR3: TGTGCCAGCTCACCATCTTTCGGGGACACTACCTACGAGCAGTACTTC. It is translated as CASSPSFGDTTYEQYF.

This sequence joins TRBV27 and TRBJ1-1; D gene unclear. Germline CDR1 is MNHEY and CDR2 is SMNVEV (reference sequence). The V end was cut by 7 bases, the J end by 5 bases, with 20 bases between. The CDR3 totals 15 residues. Here the CDR3 DNA reads TGTGCCAGCAAATTAAGTTCGGGAGGCTGGACTGAAGCTTTCTTT. Protein: CASKLSSGGWTEAFF.

The genes are TRBV11-2 and TRBJ1-1, with TRBD1 as a possible D gene (5 bases). CDR3 size: 15 residues. Looked up from germline, CDR1 is SGHAT and CDR2 is FQNNGV. The ends were cut back, 2 bases at V and 11 bases at J, with 21 bases in the middle. Here the CDR3 reads CASSLWSRQSRAAFF. Written as DNA, the CDR3 is TGTGCCAGCAGCTTATGGTCCAGACAGAGCCGTGCCGCTTTCTTT.

This chain connects TRBV7-2 to TRBJ1-4; 7 bases align to TRBD1. Germline assignment: CDR1 SGHTA and CDR2 FQGNSA. The V segment lost 4 bases and the J segment 7 bases; nucleotides outside the gene matches: 6. The CDR3 sequence is 14 residues long. The CDR3 sequence is CASSSDRAGEKLFF. The DNA for the CDR3 is TGTGCCAGCAGCTCCGACAGGGCAGGTGAAAAACTGTTTTTT.

This clone has only one observation. This rearrangement joins TRBV7-6 to TRBJ2-2, with 8 bases that match TRBD1. The ends lost 6 bases at V and 2 bases at J; junction bases unmatched: 5. The CDR3 runs to 15 residues. Germline assignment: CDR1 SGHVS and CDR2 FNYEAQ. This CDR3 reads CASRGDRGNTGELFF. The DNA for the CDR3 is TGTGCCAGCAGGGGAGACAGGGGTAACACCGGGGAGCTGTTTTTT.

The chain recombines TRBV28 with TRBJ1-2; weak D call: TRBD1 (6 bases). This CDR3 has 13 amino acids. Germline assignment: CDR1 MDHEN and CDR2 SYDVKM. Trimming cost V 3 bases and J 4 bases, with 9 bases left between them. The CDR3 here is CASSLGGAYGYTF. The CDR3 DNA reads as TGTGCCAGCAGTTTGGGGGGGGCCTATGGCTACACCTTC.

The chain carries TRBV15 and TRBJ2-1, with D perhaps matching TRBD1 (6 bases). The V and J ends lost 0 bases and 3 bases respectively, with 9 bases between them. Germline V lookup: CDR1 LNHNV, CDR2 YYDKDF (reference sequence). This CDR3 region has 15 residues. This CDR3 is CATSRDRGSYNEQFF. DNA for the CDR3: TGTGCCACCAGCAGAGACAGGGGCAGCTACAATGAGCAGTTCTTC.

The V and J genes are TRBV5-4 and TRBJ2-7; D gene ambiguous. CDR3 length: 14 amino acids. The germline CDR1 and CDR2 sequences are SGHNT and YYREEE (reference sequence). The V and J ends lost 0 bases and 3 bases respectively, with 10 bases between them. CDR3 DNA: TGTGCCAGCAGCTTGGGACTCTTCGACTACGAGCAGTACTTC. Encoded protein: CASSLGLFDYEQYF.

This clone showed up just a few times. The chain couples TRBV7-2 to TRBJ1-4; D might be TRBD1 (5 bases). The germline gives CDR1 SGHTA, CDR2 FQGNSA. V lost 4 bases and J lost 8, with 17 bases in between. This CDR3 is 15 amino acids long. This CDR3 reads CASSSWGGRNEKLFF. CDR3 nucleotide sequence: TGTGCCAGCAGCTCCTGGGGGGGACGAAACGAAAAACTGTTTTTT.

Details on this clone: The junction departs from the called germline gene at one end, perhaps through a read error. The chain recombines TRBV7-8 with TRBJ1-5; 9 positions agree with TRBD1. The CDR3 is 17 amino acids. Germline V gives CDR1 SGHVS, CDR2 FQNEAQ. CDR3 loop: CASNLPRWTGGNQPQHF. The CDR3 coding sequence is TGTGCCAGCAACTTACCTAGATGGACAGGGGGCAATCAGCCCCAGCATTTT.

The chain has TRBV28 and TRBJ2-7; 9 bases line up with TRBD2. The CDR3 covers 15 residues. Losses at the gene ends were 6 bases for V and 2 bases for J; bases not matched to a gene: 8. Germline lookup yields CDR1 MDHEN and CDR2 SYDVKM. Here the CDR3 reads CASRSTSGSTYEQYF. The CDR3 DNA is TGTGCCAGCAGATCGACTAGCGGTTCAACCTACGAGCAGTACTTC. The entire variable domain, with the rest obtained from reference TRBV28 and TRBJ2-7, is as follows: DVKVTQSSRYLVKRTGEKVFLECVQDMDHENMFWYRQDPGLGLRLIYFSYDVKMKEKGDIPEGYSVSREKKERFSLILESASTNQTSMYLCASRSTSGSTYEQYFGPGTRLTVT.

The rearrangement links TRBV7-8 to TRBJ1-5; 7 bases are a match to TRBD1. J lost 7 bases, V lost 2 bases, and 11 bases had no gene match. Germline loops: CDR1 SGHVS, CDR2 FQNEAQ. The CDR3 covers 16 residues. CDR3 DNA sequence: TGTGCCAGCAGCTTATCCATAGCAGGGGGTAGCCAGCCCCAGCATTTT. Translated: CASSLSIAGGSQPQHF.

The DNA of the CDR3 is TGTGCCAGCAGACTTGGGACAGTTACCTCCTACGAGCAGTACTTC. It translates to CASRLGTVTSYEQYF. V and J are TRBV11-1 and TRBJ2-7, with 7 bases aligning to TRBD1. CDR1 is SGHAT, CDR2 FQDESV, per germline (reference sequence). The CDR3 consists of 15 residues. V lost 6 bases, J lost 0 bases, and 8 bases stayed unmatched.

J is TRBJ2-3 and V is TRBV9; 7 bases map to TRBD1. The CDR3 has 15 amino acids. Germline V gene sequence: CDR1 SGDLS, CDR2 YYNGEE. V trimming: 0 bases; J trimming: 6 bases; junction bases outside the gene matches: 7. The CDR3 reads CASSVVGQGVDTQYF. The CDR3 coding sequence is TGTGCCAGCAGCGTAGTTGGGCAGGGGGTCGATACGCAGTATTTT.